Listed below are T cell receptor beta chains from one sample, sequenced in a study of blood T cell repertoires in COVID-19. Some clones are missing from TCRdb's copy, which holds only in-frame ones; the method was immunoSEQ multiplex PCR. Of roughly 120,000 clones listed, around 88% are singletons. Sequencing was carried out using peripheral blood. These receptors all come from a woman aged 45 to 65 with active or convalescent COVID-19. Both conserved end residues are trimmed from each CDR3. Each record gives: J gene, V gene, CDR3 protein.

J: TRBJ1-1
V: TRBV19
CDR3: ASSIQGMNTEAF

J: TRBJ1-1
V: TRBV3-1/TRBV3-2
CDR3: ASSRLQGSDEAF

J: TRBJ2-7
V: TRBV18
CDR3: ASSPRQASYEQY

J: TRBJ2-6
V: TRBV2
CDR3: ASSELSGANVLT

J: TRBJ1-5
V: TRBV28
CDR3: ASSFPDRGIHQPQH

J: TRBJ2-1
V: TRBV6-2/TRBV6-3
CDR3: ASSPDNEQF

J: TRBJ1-6
V: TRBV27
CDR3: ASSLLGANSPLH

J: TRBJ1-1
V: TRBV10-3
CDR3: ASSPGMNTEAF

J: TRBJ1-4
V: TRBV19
CDR3: ASLQGQPIEKLF

J: TRBJ1-1
V: TRBV9
CDR3: ASSAGKGTGALNTEAF

J: TRBJ2-7
V: TRBV27
CDR3: ASSILETGGWY

J: TRBJ2-3
V: TRBV6-5
CDR3: ASSYSRGRGTDTQY

J: TRBJ1-5
V: TRBV28
CDR3: ASREGQGVNQPQH

J: TRBJ1-1
V: TRBV28
CDR3: ASRQSRGLTEAF

J: TRBJ1-1
V: TRBV28
CDR3: ASSLLTGTGDPLEAF

J: TRBJ2-7
V: TRBV6-2/TRBV6-3
CDR3: ASSRRGTYEQY

J: TRBJ1-1
V: TRBV11-2
CDR3: ASSLDRDSTGFRAF

J: TRBJ1-2
V: TRBV23-1
CDR3: ASSQSKTSTANYGYT

J: TRBJ1-4
V: TRBV4-3
CDR3: ASSQEPGIHTNEKLF